Below are 7 T cell receptor beta chains sequenced from a single sample in a study of cytotoxic CD8 clonotypes in ibrutinib-treated CLL. TCRdb's copy holds only in-frame clones and misses some; the assay was immunoSEQ multiplex PCR. The table has about 14,000 clones, roughly 66% seen once; the top ten hold roughly 12%. Sample: PBMCs, taken before ibrutinib treatment. The receptors were sampled from a human donor with chronic lymphocytic leukemia.

CDR3 region: CASSSPGGGARDSPLHF. In nucleotides, the CDR3 is TGTGCCAGCAGTTCCCCGGGAGGGGGGGCGCGGGATTCACCCCTCCACTTT. V gene TRBV28 combines with J gene TRBJ1-6, with a weak D call TRBD1 (6 bases). The germline V gene has CDR1 MDHEN and CDR2 SYDVKM. CDR3 length equals 17 residues. The germline V and J ends were trimmed by 4 bases and 8 bases, with 21 bases remaining between them.

This clone qualifies as medium-sized. The chain uses TRBV7-8 and TRBJ2-2; D not resolved. Trimming removed 4 bases from V and 4 bases from J, with 10 bases in between. Germline CDR1 and CDR2: SGHVS and FQNEAQ. The CDR3 has 14 residues. The CDR3 DNA is TGTGCCAGCAGCTCCCGCGGATCCACCGGGGAGCTGTTTTTT. Residues: CASSSRGSTGELFF. Full variable domain (outside the CDR3, taken from reference TRBV7-8 and TRBJ2-2): GAGVSQSPRYKVAKRGQDVALRCDPISGHVSLFWYQQALGQGPEFLTYFQNEAQLDKSGLPSDRFFAERPEGSVSTLKIQRTQQEDSAVYLCASSSRGSTGELFFGEGSRLTVL.

V and J are TRBV10-3 and TRBJ1-5; 10 positions match TRBD1. Germline V CDR1 and CDR2: ENHRY, SYGVKD. V lost 7 bases to trimming and J lost 3 bases; unmatched junction nucleotides: 3. CDR3 length: 14 residues. The CDR3 nucleotides are TGTGCCATCAAGGACAGGGGGGTCAATCAGCCCCAGCATTTT. Encoded protein: CAIKDRGVNQPQHF.

This clone has just a few counts. The chain has TRBV6-6 and TRBJ2-7; D remains ambiguous. V shed 4 bases and J shed 4 bases, with 8 bases lying between them. CDR3 length: 12 residues. From germline, CDR1 is MNHNY and CDR2 SVGAGI (reference sequence). The CDR3 DNA reads as TGTGCCAGCAGTTCCTTTGTTTACGAGCAGTACTTC. Encoded protein: CASSSFVYEQYF.

By share of the sample, this clone is medium-sized. The chain links TRBV27 to TRBJ1-2; 8 bases fit TRBD1. The CDR3 loop spans 14 amino acids. V gave up 5 bases and J gave up 1 base; unmatched junction bases: 3. Germline V lookup: CDR1 MNHEY, CDR2 SMNVEV (reference sequence). The CDR3 bases are TGTGCCAGCAGTCTACAGGGGGGTAACTATGGCTACACCTTC. Translated, it gives CASSLQGGNYGYTF.

The chain is built from TRBV7-2 and TRBJ2-2, with D maybe TRBD2 (5 bases). V was clipped by 8 bases and J by 4 bases, with 11 bases between them. Germline V lookup: CDR1 SGHTA, CDR2 FQGNSA. This CDR3 is built from 13 residues. As DNA, the CDR3 is TGTGCCAGCCAACGGGGAAGCACCGGGGAGCTGTTTTTT. Translating gives CASQRGSTGELFF.

The chain carries TRBV6-4 and TRBJ2-1; D unclear. Trimming removed 9 bases from V and 7 bases from J, with 16 bases in between. Germline values: CDR1 MRHNA, CDR2 SNTAGT. The CDR3 length is 13 residues. CDR3 sequence (DNA): TGTGCCAGTTTAGACTCATTGGGGAATGAGCAGTTCTTC. Protein: CASLDSLGNEQFF.